This T cell receptor (beta chain) was sequenced in a study of Graves' ophthalmopathy and Graves' hyperthyroidism. At the level of the study: Researchers classed hyperthyroidism as stable given no ophthalmopathy within 18 months of follow-up.

V lost 0 bases and J 9 bases, leaving 17 bases between the germline ends. Looked up from germline, CDR1 is DFQATT and CDR2 is SNEGSKA (reference sequence). The CDR3 loop spans 14 amino acids. Amplification of TCR beta CDR3 regions used RNA transcripts. An opening RT-PCR round employed HTBI primers and preceded a second-round multiplex PCR. Each CDR3 protein is one row after TCRdb ran MiXCR on the multiplex PCR reads. This table holds 500,000 to 700,000 distinct CDR3 sequences, 35% to 40% found once. Overall study findings and caveats: Ophthalmopathy progression was predicted with around 71% sensitivity and 72.22% specificity. The majority of expanded thyroid clonotypes above 0.001 frequency also occurred in blood.

This clonotype was counted at least ten times. Its antigen is unknown. Hyperthyroidism patients, aged 18 to 65, were newly diagnosed, under 2 months' duration. The receptor comes from an adult man with Graves' hyperthyroidism. Input material: peripheral blood or thyroid tissue (not recorded which). This chain connects TRBV20-1 to TRBJ2-5; the D gene is possibly TRBD2 (6 bases). This CDR3 reads CSARDPLPREAQYF. CDR3 DNA: TGCAGTGCTAGAGATCCCCTGCCCAGGGAGGCCCAGTACTTC.